This T cell receptor (beta chain) was captured in a study of control samples from healthy donors and cancer patients. Clones were sequenced by immunoSEQ multiplex PCR, and TCRdb holds only the in-frame ones, with some missing. The sample includes 100,000 to 150,000 clones, around 90% of them seen just once. CDR1 and CDR2 (germline): KGHSH, LQKENI. This CDR3 is 14 amino acids long. The V and J ends lost 3 bases and 3 bases, in that order; junction bases with no gene match: 3. This TCR derives from a man aged 50 to 59 in good health. This chain links TRBV18 with TRBJ2-3; 7 bases fit TRBD2. Sequences were obtained from blood. CDR3 bases: TGTGCCAGCTCACCGGGACTATGGACAGATACGCAGTATTTT. This codes for CASSPGLWTDTQYF.